Listed below are T cell receptor beta chains from one sample, sequenced in a study of blood T cell repertoires in COVID-19. Some clones are missing from TCRdb's copy, which holds only in-frame ones; the method was immunoSEQ multiplex PCR. The table lists tens of thousands of clones, more than 60% of them singletons. Sequences were obtained from peripheral blood. The source is a man aged 55 to 70 with acute or convalescent COVID-19. The CDR3 runs from the conserved cysteine through the conserved F or W. D genes are given only for firm matches. A clone size is listed for some rows: how often the clone was seen (once, few, many), or a class if it is expanded.

>NA|medium-sized|TRBJ2-5|TRBV6-5
CASTPEDRLTQYF
TGTGCCAGCACCCCGGAGGACCGGCTGACCCAGTACTTC
>NA|many|TRBJ2-6|TRBV5-5
CASRPDRTSGANVLTF
TGTGCCAGCAGACCAGACAGGACCTCTGGGGCCAACGTCCTGACTTTC
>NA|NA|TRBJ2-7|TRBV5-1
CASSPDSFNSYEQYF
TGCGCCAGCAGCCCGGACAGTTTTAACTCCTACGAGCAGTACTTC
>NA|NA|TRBJ2-1|TRBV19
CASSTTGFSTTEQFF
TGTGCCAGTAGTACAACAGGATTCTCTACCACTGAGCAGTTCTTC
>NA|NA|TRBJ1-2|TRBV30
CAWSSSQGYGYTF
TGTGCCTGGAGTTCATCGCAGGGGTATGGCTACACCTTC
>NA|NA|TRBJ2-1|TRBV7-7
CASSLGVGFAGNEQFF
TGTGCTAGCAGCTTAGGCGTGGGATTCGCGGGCAATGAGCAGTTCTTC
>TRBD2|NA|TRBJ2-1|TRBV10-1
CASSDPGTSVNEQFF
TGCGCCAGCAGTGATCCCGGGACTAGCGTGAATGAGCAGTTCTTC
>TRBD2|NA|TRBJ2-2|TRBV4-2
CASSPTTSGRTNTGELFF
TGTGCCAGCAGCCCAACAACTAGCGGGAGGACGAACACCGGGGAGCTGTTTTTT
>TRBD2|NA|TRBJ2-1|TRBV2
CASRPGLAGSSYNEQFF
TGTGCCAGCAGGCCGGGACTAGCGGGCTCCTCCTACAATGAGCAGTTCTTC
>NA|NA|TRBJ2-5|TRBV19
CASSIRGSGIAQETQYF
TGTGCCAGTAGTATAAGGGGTTCAGGGATCGCCCAAGAGACCCAGTACTTC
>NA|NA|TRBJ2-1|TRBV19
CATGRRREVYNEQFF
TGTGCCACTGGCCGTCGCAGGGAGGTGTACAATGAGCAGTTCTTC
>TRBD1|once|TRBJ1-2|TRBV19
CASSSGGSRGYTF
TGTGCCAGTAGTTCAGGGGGCTCACGTGGCTACACCTTC
>NA|NA|TRBJ2-3|TRBV15
CATSRETTLESDTQYF
TGTGCCACCAGCAGAGAGACCACACTAGAGTCAGATACGCAGTATTTT
>TRBD1|NA|TRBJ1-3|TRBV5-8
CASRFRTGSGNTIYF
TGTGCCAGCAGATTCCGGACAGGCTCTGGAAACACCATATATTTT
>NA|NA|TRBJ2-1|TRBV27
CASSFGEKQFF
TGTGCCAGCAGTTTCGGGGAAAAGCAGTTCTTC
>NA|NA|TRBJ1-2|TRBV5-8
CASSQLRGYGYTF
TGTGCCAGCAGCCAGCTTAGGGGTTACGGCTACACCTTC
>NA|few|TRBJ2-7|TRBV11-2
CASSLGRSGVVYEQYF
TGTGCCAGCAGCTTAGGCAGATCAGGGGTGGTCTACGAGCAGTACTTC
>TRBD2|NA|TRBJ2-1|TRBV4-3
CASSQLEASGSNEQFF
TGCGCCAGCAGCCAACTAGAGGCTAGCGGGAGCAATGAGCAGTTCTTC
>TRBD2|NA|TRBJ2-7|TRBV30
CAWSVLGTSKGEQYF
TGTGCCTGGAGTGTACTGGGGACTAGCAAGGGCGAGCAGTACTTC
>NA|NA|TRBJ2-7|TRBV28
CASTSSEGSLREQYF
TGTGCCAGCACCTCCTCGGAGGGGTCCCTCCGCGAGCAGTACTTC
>TRBD2|NA|TRBJ2-1|TRBV24-1
CATMGLYNEQFF
TGTGCCACCATGGGACTATACAATGAGCAGTTCTTC
>NA|few|TRBJ1-2|TRBV10-3
CAITGQGNYGYTF
TGTGCCATCACGGGGCAGGGGAACTATGGCTACACCTTC
>TRBD1|few|TRBJ1-1|TRBV2
CASSFGTGRNTEAFF
TGTGCCAGCAGTTTCGGGACAGGGCGGAACACTGAAGCTTTCTTT
>NA|NA|TRBJ2-7|TRBV28
CASSLRETSYEQYF
TGTGCCAGCAGTTTACGGGAGACGTCCTACGAGCAGTACTTC
>TRBD2|once|TRBJ2-7|TRBV6-5
CASLSGRYEQYF
TGTGCCAGCCTTAGCGGGAGGTACGAGCAGTACTTC
>NA|few|TRBJ1-6|TRBV6-5
CAIGRVGNSPLHF
TGTGCCATTGGGAGGGTTGGCAATTCACCCCTCCACTTT
>NA|NA|TRBJ1-2|TRBV14
CASSRGSGYTF
TGTGCCAGCAGCCGCGGCTCCGGCTACACCTTC
>TRBD1|NA|TRBJ1-2|TRBV7-2
CASSLELGQGKYGYTF
TGTGCCAGCAGCTTAGAGCTGGGACAGGGAAAATATGGCTACACCTTC
>NA|NA|TRBJ1-6|TRBV2
CASSGGQNSPLHF
TGTGCCAGCAGTGGGGGCCAGAACTCACCCCTCCACTTT
>NA|NA|TRBJ2-7|TRBV6-6
CASSYAERAYEQYF
TGTGCCAGCAGTTACGCTGAGCGCGCATACGAGCAGTACTTC
>TRBD1|NA|TRBJ1-4|TRBV2
CASRPSGGNEKLFF
TGTGCCAGCAGACCATCAGGGGGGAATGAAAAACTGTTTTTT
>TRBD1|few|TRBJ1-4|TRBV28
CASSLNAGGEKLFF
TGTGCCAGCAGTTTAAATGCAGGGGGGGAAAAACTGTTTTTT
>NA|NA|TRBJ1-1|TRBV3-1/TRBV3-2
CASSQVGRGGTEAFF
TGTGCCAGCAGCCAAGTTGGCAGGGGTGGGACTGAAGCTTTCTTT
>NA|NA|TRBJ1-4|TRBV19
CASSIVQARNEKLFF
TGTGCCAGTAGTATAGTACAGGCACGTAATGAAAAACTGTTTTTT
>NA|NA|TRBJ1-5|TRBV28
CASSQVGSGVTQHF
TGTGCCAGCAGTCAGGTAGGGTCCGGGGTTACCCAGCATTTT
>NA|NA|TRBJ1-1|TRBV27
CASSLGVGLRTEAFF
TGTGCCAGCAGTTTGGGTGTGGGGCTTCGCACTGAAGCTTTCTTT
>TRBD1|NA|TRBJ1-1|TRBV6-5
CASSYRTGGSEAFF
TGTGCCAGCAGTTACCGGACAGGAGGGTCTGAAGCTTTCTTT
>NA|NA|TRBJ2-6|TRBV4-2
CASSEDSQRANVLTF
TGTGCCAGCAGCGAAGACAGTCAAAGGGCCAACGTCCTGACTTTC
>TRBD1|NA|TRBJ2-2|TRBV20-1
CSAWTGGELFF
TGCAGTGCTTGGACAGGGGGGGAGCTGTTTTTT
>TRBD1|NA|TRBJ1-1|TRBV2
CASQGQGNTEAFF
TGTGCCAGTCAGGGACAGGGGAACACTGAAGCTTTCTTT
>NA|NA|TRBJ1-5|TRBV29-1
CSVGPQGNQPQHF
TGCAGCGTTGGCCCCCAGGGTAATCAGCCCCAGCATTTT
>TRBD2|NA|TRBJ2-2|TRBV2
CASSELAGTNTGELFF
TGTGCCAGCAGTGAACTAGCGGGAACGAACACCGGGGAGCTGTTTTTT
>TRBD2|NA|TRBJ2-1|TRBV19
CASSTRTSGRALSNYNEQFF
TGTGCCAGTAGTACACGGACTAGCGGGAGGGCCCTCAGCAACTACAATGAGCAGTTCTTC
>NA|NA|TRBJ2-1|TRBV28
CASSLGRVEQFF
TGTGCCAGCAGTTTGGGCAGAGTCGAGCAGTTCTTC
>TRBD2|NA|TRBJ2-5|TRBV5-1
CASRASGRGETQYF
TGCGCCAGCAGAGCTAGCGGGAGGGGGGAGACCCAGTACTTC
>TRBD1|NA|TRBJ2-7|TRBV7-8
CASSLVGQGPNEQYF
TGTGCCAGCAGCTTAGTGGGACAGGGTCCCAACGAGCAGTACTTC
>TRBD1|NA|TRBJ2-2|TRBV6-5
CASSYTGAGGELFF
TGTGCCAGCAGTTACACAGGGGCCGGCGGGGAGCTGTTTTTT
>NA|NA|TRBJ2-3|TRBV18
CASSREATSTDTQYF
TGTGCCAGCTCCCGGGAAGCGACTAGCACAGATACGCAGTATTTT